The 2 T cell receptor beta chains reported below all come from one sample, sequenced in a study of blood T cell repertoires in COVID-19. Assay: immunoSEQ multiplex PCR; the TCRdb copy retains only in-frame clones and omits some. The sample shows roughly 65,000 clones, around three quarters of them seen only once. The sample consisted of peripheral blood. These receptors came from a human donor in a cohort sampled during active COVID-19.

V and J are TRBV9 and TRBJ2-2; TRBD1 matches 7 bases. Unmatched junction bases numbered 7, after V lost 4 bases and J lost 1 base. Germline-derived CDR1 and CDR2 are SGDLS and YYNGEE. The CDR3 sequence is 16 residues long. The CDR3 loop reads CASSFTGEGNTGELFF. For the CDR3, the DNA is TGTGCCAGCAGCTTTACAGGGGAAGGGAACACCGGGGAGCTGTTTTTT.

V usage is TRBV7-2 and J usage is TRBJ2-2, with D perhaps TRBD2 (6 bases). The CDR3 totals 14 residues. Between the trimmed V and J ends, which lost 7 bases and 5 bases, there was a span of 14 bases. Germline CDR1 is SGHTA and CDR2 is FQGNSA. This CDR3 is CASTQTRGTGELFF. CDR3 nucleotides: TGTGCCAGCACCCAGACTAGGGGTACCGGGGAGCTGTTTTTT. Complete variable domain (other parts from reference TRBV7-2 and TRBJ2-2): GAGVSQSPSNKVTEKGKDVELRCDPISGHTALYWYRQSLGQGLEFLIYFQGNSAPDKSGLPSDRFSAERTGGSVSTLTIQRTQQEDSAVYLCASTQTRGTGELFFGEGSRLTVL.